This T cell receptor beta chain was sequenced during a study of cytomegalovirus exposure and HLA in healthy donors. Broader study findings: Highly shared variants forming one cluster were likely a sequencing artifact. Per published accounts, TCR beta sequences correctly predicted the HLA-A and HLA-B alleles of most subjects.

V was clipped by 2 bases and J by 0 bases, with 5 bases between them. Germline values: CDR1 KGHSH, CDR2 LQKENI. The CDR3 is 14 residues long. This clone was observed once. Its antigen is as yet unknown. Primers: 60 Vbeta forward and 13 Jbeta reverse. TCRdb keeps only in-frame clones here, not all; method: immunoSEQ multiplex PCR. The sample lists 200,000 or so clones, 75% to 85% occurring once. The chain is built from TRBV18 and TRBJ1-5; D is ambiguous. This receptor was identified in a young woman in good health and CMV-seropositive. Input material: PBMCs. The CDR3 region has the DNA TGTGCCAGCTCACCAACAGATAGCAATCAGCCCCAGCATTTT. Translation gives CASSPTDSNQPQHF.